This T cell receptor beta chain was sequenced for a study of early T cells in non-severe SARS-CoV-2 infection. From germline, CDR1 is SGHDN and CDR2 FVKESK. V lost 2 bases and J 1 base, leaving 12 bases between the germline ends. The CDR3 covers 15 residues. This clonotype was seen repeatedly, ten times or more. TCRdb itself ran the 5' RACE reads through MiXCR, one entry per CDR3 protein. This sample has 25,000 to 35,000 distinct CDR3 sequences, with around 5.7% found just once. What was sequenced was whole blood. The chain links TRBV14 to TRBJ2-7; D may be TRBD1 (6 bases). This clonotype was sampled from an adult who was a healthcare worker with PCR-confirmed SARS-CoV-2 infection or an uninfected control (not recorded which). CDR3 loop: CASSQIGTLSYEQYF. The CDR3 DNA sequence: TGTGCCAGCAGCCAAATAGGGACACTGTCCTACGAGCAGTACTTC.